This TCR beta chain was sequenced in a study of shared clonotypes between healthy human individuals. Naive CD8 isolation took CD45RO-negative cells positively selected for CCR7 and excluded terminally differentiated effector memory CD45RA+ cells. There were no recent acute infections or vaccinations among the donors, who were healthy HIV-negative adults. Genomic DNA from each subset was divided evenly over several immunoSEQ plates. In the study's own analysis: From ImmunoSEQ came sequences covering only the junction and carrying no quality scores, so filtering differed. Produced via immunoSEQ multiplex PCR; TCRdb's table is partial and in-frame only. V, J and clone size derive from that table, while D and trimming were established from the DNA sequence. There are about 2 million clones in the sample; about 95% occur only once, and 1% to 1.5% lies in the top ten. The sequencing sample was made of naive CD8+ T cells sorted from blood. The receptor was isolated from a man aged 18 to 35 in good health.

The CDR3 sequence is CASSLEREEELFF. The DNA for the CDR3 is TGTGCCAGCAGCCTTGAGCGGGAGGAGGAGCTGTTTTTT. The gene calls are TRBV7-9 and TRBJ2-2; 9 positions match TRBD2. The CDR3 contains 13 residues. Germline trimming cut 5 bases from V and 10 bases from J; bases unmatched to any gene: 5. Germline assignment: CDR1 SEHNR and CDR2 FQNEAQ (reference sequence). Full variable domain (missing parts from reference TRBV7-9 and TRBJ2-2): DTGVSQNPRHKITKRGQNVTFRCDPISEHNRLYWYRQTLGQGPEFLTYFQNEAQLEKSRLLSDRFSAERPKGSFSTLEIQRTEQGDSAMYLCASSLEREEELFFGEGSRLTVL.